The 10 T cell receptor beta chains listed next were all sequenced from one sample in a study of T-cell memory formation after mild COVID-19. One entry per CDR3 protein, called by TCRdb with MiXCR from the 5' RACE reads. Here the sample spans fewer than 500,000 distinct CDR3 sequences, roughly 25% being singletons. The sample taken for sequencing was PBMCs or a T cell subset sorted from them (not recorded which). These receptors all stem from an adult woman who had mild COVID-19 (a few samples of this study predate the infection). Cell type and time point are not known.

V and J are TRBV24-1 and TRBJ2-1; 9 positions match TRBD2. From germline, CDR1 is KGHDR and CDR2 SFDVKD. This CDR3 region has 14 residues. Trimming took 6 bases from V and 8 from J; bases not matched to a gene: 7. The CDR3 bases are TGTGCCACCAGTATGAGCGGGGGGATCTATGAGCAGTTCTTC. This codes for CATSMSGGIYEQFF.

This clonotype was seen more than once but under ten times. This chain links TRBV7-2 with TRBJ2-7, with 9 nucleotides matching TRBD1. The CDR3 is made up of 15 amino acids. With 5 bases clipped from V and 3 bases from J, the junction kept 8 bases outside the gene matches. CDR1 is SGHTA, CDR2 FQGNSA, per germline. The CDR3 spells CASSRDGTGFYEQYF. The CDR3 coding sequence is TGTGCCAGCAGCCGCGATGGGACAGGGTTCTACGAGCAGTACTTC.

V usage is TRBV11-2 and J usage is TRBJ2-6, with D possibly TRBD1 on 6 matching bases. Trimming left V 1 base short and J 0 bases short, with 7 bases between. This CDR3 is 16 amino acids long. Germline V CDR1 and CDR2: SGHAT, FQNNGV. As DNA, the CDR3 is TGTGCCAGCAGCTTAGGGGACATCTCTGGGGCCAACGTCCTGACTTTC. Translated: CASSLGDISGANVLTF.

The chain has TRBV10-3 and TRBJ1-2, with 8 bases lining up with TRBD1. Looked up from germline, CDR1 is ENHRY and CDR2 is SYGVKD. The CDR3 is 17 residues long. After removal of 0 bases from V and 8 bases from J, the junction contained 14 bases not matched to a gene. The CDR3: CAISESIAGQGARGYTF. DNA for the CDR3: TGTGCCATCAGTGAGTCGATCGCGGGCCAGGGGGCGCGCGGCTACACCTTC.

The V call is TRBV6-2 or TRBV6-3, the J call TRBJ2-1; D is perhaps TRBD1 or TRBD2 (5 bases each). This CDR3 comprises 12 residues. Trimming cost V 7 bases and J 10 bases, with 14 bases left between them. Germline CDR1 reads MNHEY; CDR2 reads SVGEGT. The CDR3 sequence: CASKRPQGEQFF. The CDR3 nucleotides read TGTGCCAGCAAGCGGCCCCAGGGAGAGCAGTTCTTC.

This chain uses TRBV4-3 with TRBJ1-2, with 8 bases lining up with TRBD1. The CDR3 consists of 15 residues. J lost 5 bases, V lost 8 bases, and 13 bases had no gene match. Germline V lookup: CDR1 LGHNA, CDR2 YSLEER. CDR3 coding DNA: TGCGCCAGCTCGACCTCCCAGGGGGCTGGATATGGCTACACCTTC. It translates to CASSTSQGAGYGYTF.

The chain is built from TRBV20-1 and TRBJ2-2; 12 bases fit TRBD1. Germline V lookup: CDR1 DFQATT, CDR2 SNEGSKA (reference sequence). This CDR3 is built from 16 residues. The ends lost 5 bases at V and 8 bases at J; junction bases unmatched: 12. The CDR3 sequence is CSASLGQGAAVGELFF. The CDR3 DNA reads TGCAGTGCTTCCCTGGGACAGGGGGCAGCGGTTGGGGAGCTGTTTTTT.

This clonotype has just a few counts. This sequence joins TRBV12-3 or TRBV12-4 and TRBJ2-7; no definite D call. The length of the CDR3 is 11 residues. V lost 0 bases and J 6 bases, leaving 3 bases between the germline ends. This chain's CDR3 is CASSLAAEQYF. Here the CDR3 DNA reads TGTGCCAGCAGTTTAGCAGCCGAGCAGTACTTC.

The genes are TRBV12-3 or TRBV12-4 and TRBJ2-1; D may be TRBD2 (6 bases). Trimming cost V 6 bases and J 4 bases, with 13 bases left between them. CDR3 length equals 14 residues. The CDR3 region is CASRGGSGYNEQFF. The CDR3 DNA reads as TGTGCCAGCAGGGGGGGTTCAGGATACAATGAGCAGTTCTTC.

The V gene is TRBV28, the J gene TRBJ1-5, with 8 bases fitting TRBD1. CDR1 MDHEN and CDR2 SYDVKM come from the germline V gene. With 5 bases clipped from V and 2 bases from J, the junction kept 8 bases outside the gene matches. There are 16 residues in the CDR3. The CDR3 spells CASSTWTGLRNQPQHF. CDR3 nucleotides: TGTGCCAGCAGTACCTGGACAGGGCTACGCAATCAGCCCCAGCATTTT.